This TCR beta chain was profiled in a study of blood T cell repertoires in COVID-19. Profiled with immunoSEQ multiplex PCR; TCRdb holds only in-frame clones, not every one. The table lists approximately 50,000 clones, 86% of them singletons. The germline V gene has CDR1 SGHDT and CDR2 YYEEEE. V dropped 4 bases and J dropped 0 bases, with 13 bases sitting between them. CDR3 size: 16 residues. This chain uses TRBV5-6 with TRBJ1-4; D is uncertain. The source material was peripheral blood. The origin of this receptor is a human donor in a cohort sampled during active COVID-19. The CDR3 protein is CASSRGRTATNEKLFF. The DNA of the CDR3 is TGTGCCAGCAGCAGAGGACGGACTGCAACTAATGAAAAACTGTTTTTT.